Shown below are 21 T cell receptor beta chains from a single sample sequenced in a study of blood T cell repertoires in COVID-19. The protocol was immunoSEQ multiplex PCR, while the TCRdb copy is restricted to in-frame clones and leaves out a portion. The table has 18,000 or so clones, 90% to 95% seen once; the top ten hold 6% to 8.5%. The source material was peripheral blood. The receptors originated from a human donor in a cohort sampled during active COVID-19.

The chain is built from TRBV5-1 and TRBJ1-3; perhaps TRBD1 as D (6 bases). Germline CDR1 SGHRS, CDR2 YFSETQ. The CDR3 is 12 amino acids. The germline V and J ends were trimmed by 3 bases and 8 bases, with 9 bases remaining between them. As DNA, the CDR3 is TGCGCCAGCAGCTCGAACAGGGACACCATATATTTT. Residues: CASSSNRDTIYF. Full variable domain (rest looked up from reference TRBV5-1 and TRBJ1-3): KAGVTQTPRYLIKTRGQQVTLSCSPISGHRSVSWYQQTPGQGLQFLFEYFSETQRNKGNFPGRFSGRQFSNSRSEMNVSTLELGDSALYLCASSSNRDTIYFGEGSWLTVV.

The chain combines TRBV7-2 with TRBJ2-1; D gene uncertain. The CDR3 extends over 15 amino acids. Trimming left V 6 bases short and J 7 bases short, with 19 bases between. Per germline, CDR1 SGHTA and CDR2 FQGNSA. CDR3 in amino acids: CASRPYPQRLNEQFF. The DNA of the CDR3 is TGTGCCAGCAGGCCCTATCCCCAGAGGTTGAATGAGCAGTTCTTC.

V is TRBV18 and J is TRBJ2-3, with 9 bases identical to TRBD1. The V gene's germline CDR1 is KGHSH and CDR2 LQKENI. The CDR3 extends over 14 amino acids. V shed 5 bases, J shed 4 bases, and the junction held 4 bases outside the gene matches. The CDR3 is CASSGQGRSDTQYF. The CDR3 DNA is TGTGCCAGCTCAGGACAGGGGAGGTCAGATACGCAGTATTTT. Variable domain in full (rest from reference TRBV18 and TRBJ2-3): NAGVMQNPRHLVRRRGQEARLRCSPMKGHSHVYWYRQLPEEGLKFMVYLQKENIIDESGMPKERFSAEFPKEGPSILRIQQVVRGDSAAYFCASSGQGRSDTQYFGPGTRLTVL.

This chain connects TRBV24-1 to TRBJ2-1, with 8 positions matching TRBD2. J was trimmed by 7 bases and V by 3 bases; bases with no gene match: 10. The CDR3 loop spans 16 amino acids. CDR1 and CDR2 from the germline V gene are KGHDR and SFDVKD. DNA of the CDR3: TGTGCCACCAGTGATCCTAGTGCGGGGGGCCTTAATGAGCAGTTCTTC. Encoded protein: CATSDPSAGGLNEQFF.

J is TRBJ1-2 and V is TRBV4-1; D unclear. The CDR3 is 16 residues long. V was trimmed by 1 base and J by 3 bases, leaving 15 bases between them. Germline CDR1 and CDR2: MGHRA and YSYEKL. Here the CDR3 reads CASSQARHLRDYGYTF. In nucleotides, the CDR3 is TGCGCCAGCAGCCAAGCCCGACACCTGCGGGACTATGGCTACACCTTC.

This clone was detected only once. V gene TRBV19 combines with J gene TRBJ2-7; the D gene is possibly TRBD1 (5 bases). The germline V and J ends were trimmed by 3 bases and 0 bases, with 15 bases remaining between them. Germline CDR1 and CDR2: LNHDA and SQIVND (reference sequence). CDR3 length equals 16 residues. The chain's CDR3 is CASSMPDGAYSYEQYF. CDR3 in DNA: TGTGCCAGTAGTATGCCCGATGGGGCCTACTCCTACGAGCAGTACTTC.

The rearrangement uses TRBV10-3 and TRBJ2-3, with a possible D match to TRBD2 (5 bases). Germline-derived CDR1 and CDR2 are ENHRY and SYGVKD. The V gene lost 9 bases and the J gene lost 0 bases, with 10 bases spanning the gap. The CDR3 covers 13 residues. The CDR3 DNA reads TGTGCCATTGCCGGGGTTAGCACAGATACGCAGTATTTT. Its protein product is CAIAGVSTDTQYF.

The CDR3 nucleotides read TGTGCCAGCAGCTCAACGGGGGGAGCGGGTGAGACCCAGTACTTC. Protein: CASSSTGGAGETQYF. The chain joins TRBV7-9 to TRBJ2-5; TRBD2 agrees at 7 bases. The CDR3 is 15 amino acids. Germline V CDR1 and CDR2: SEHNR, FQNEAQ (reference sequence). After removal of 4 bases from V and 5 bases from J, the junction contained 10 bases not matched to a gene.

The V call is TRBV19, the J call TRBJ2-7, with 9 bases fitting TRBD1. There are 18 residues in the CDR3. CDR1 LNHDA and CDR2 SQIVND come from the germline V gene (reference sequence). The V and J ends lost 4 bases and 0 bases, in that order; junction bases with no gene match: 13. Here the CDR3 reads CASSKNRDRAGVSYEQYF. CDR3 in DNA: TGTGCCAGTAGTAAGAACCGGGACAGGGCAGGGGTCTCCTACGAGCAGTACTTC.

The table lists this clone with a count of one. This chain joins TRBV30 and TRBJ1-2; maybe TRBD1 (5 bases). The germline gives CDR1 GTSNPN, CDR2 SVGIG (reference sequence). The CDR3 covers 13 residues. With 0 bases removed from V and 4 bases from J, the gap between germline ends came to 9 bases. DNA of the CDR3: TGTGCCTGGAGTGTGCGGGGGGGCTATGGCTACACCTTC. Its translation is CAWSVRGGYGYTF. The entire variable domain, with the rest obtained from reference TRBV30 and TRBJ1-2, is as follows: SQTIHQWPATLVQPVGSPLSLECTVEGTSNPNLYWYRQAAGRGLQLLFYSVGIGQISSEVPQNLSASRPQDRQFILSSKKLLLSDSGFYLCAWSVRGGYGYTFGSGTRLTVV.

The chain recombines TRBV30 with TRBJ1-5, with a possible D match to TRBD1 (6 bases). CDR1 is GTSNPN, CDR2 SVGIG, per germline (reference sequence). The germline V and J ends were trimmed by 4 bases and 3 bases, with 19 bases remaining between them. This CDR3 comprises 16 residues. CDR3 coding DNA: TGTGCCTGGACCCCCGCCCCCCAGGGGTCCAATCAGCCCCAGCATTTT. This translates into CAWTPAPQGSNQPQHF.

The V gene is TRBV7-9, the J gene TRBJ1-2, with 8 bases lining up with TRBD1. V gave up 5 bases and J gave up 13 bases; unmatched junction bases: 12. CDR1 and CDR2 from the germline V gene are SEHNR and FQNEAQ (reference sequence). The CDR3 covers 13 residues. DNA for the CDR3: TGTGCCAGCAGCCTTAATACAGGGGGGAAGTCCACCTTC. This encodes CASSLNTGGKSTF.

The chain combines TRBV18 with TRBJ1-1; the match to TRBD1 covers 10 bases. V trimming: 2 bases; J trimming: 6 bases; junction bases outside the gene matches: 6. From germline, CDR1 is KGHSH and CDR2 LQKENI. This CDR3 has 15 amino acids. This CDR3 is CASSPGGQGPSEAFF. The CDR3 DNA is TGTGCCAGCTCACCAGGGGGACAGGGGCCGTCTGAAGCTTTCTTT.

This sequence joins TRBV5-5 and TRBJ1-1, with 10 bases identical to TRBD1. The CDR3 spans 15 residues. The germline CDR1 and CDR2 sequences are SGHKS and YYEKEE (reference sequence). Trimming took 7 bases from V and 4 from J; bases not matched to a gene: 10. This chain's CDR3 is CASDIWDRGSTEAFF. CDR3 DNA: TGTGCCAGCGACATCTGGGACAGGGGAAGCACTGAAGCTTTCTTT. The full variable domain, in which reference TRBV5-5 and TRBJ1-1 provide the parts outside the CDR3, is DAGVTQSPTHLIKTRGQQVTLRCSPISGHKSVSWYQQVLGQGPQFIFQYYEKEERGRGNFPDRFSARQFPNYSSELNVNALLLGDSALYLCASDIWDRGSTEAFFGQGTRLTVV.

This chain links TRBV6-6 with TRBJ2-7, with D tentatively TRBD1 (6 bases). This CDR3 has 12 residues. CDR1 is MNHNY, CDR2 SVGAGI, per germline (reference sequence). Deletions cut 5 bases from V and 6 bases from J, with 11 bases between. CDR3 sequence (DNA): TGTGCCAGCAGTGGGGACACACGCGAGCAGTACTTC. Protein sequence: CASSGDTREQYF.

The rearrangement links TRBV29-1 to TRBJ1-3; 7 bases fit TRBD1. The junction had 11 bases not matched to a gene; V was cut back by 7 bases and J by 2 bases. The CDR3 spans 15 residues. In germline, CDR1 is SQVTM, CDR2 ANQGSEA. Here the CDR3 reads CSAGRATGPGNTIYF. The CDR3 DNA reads TGCAGCGCCGGCCGCGCGACAGGGCCTGGAAACACCATATATTTT. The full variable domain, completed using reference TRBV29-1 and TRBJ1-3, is SAVISQKPSRDICQRGTSLTIQCQVDSQVTMMFWYRQQPGQSLTLIATANQGSEATYESGFVIDKFPISRPNLTFSTLTVSNMSPEDSSIYLCSAGRATGPGNTIYFGEGSWLTVV.

CDR3 sequence (DNA): TGTGCCATCAGTGATCCCGGGACTAGCTCCTACAATGAGCAGTTCTTC. Its translation: CAISDPGTSSYNEQFF. The gene calls are TRBV10-3 and TRBJ2-1; TRBD2 matches at 8 bases. Unmatched junction bases numbered 4, after V lost 3 bases and J lost 0 bases. CDR1 and CDR2 (germline): ENHRY, SYGVKD. This CDR3 has 16 residues.

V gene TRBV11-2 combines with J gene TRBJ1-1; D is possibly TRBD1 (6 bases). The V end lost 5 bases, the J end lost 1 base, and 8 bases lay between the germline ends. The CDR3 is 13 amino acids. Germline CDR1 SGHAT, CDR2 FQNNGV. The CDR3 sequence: CASSGQSNTEAFF. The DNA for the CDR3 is TGTGCCAGCAGCGGACAGTCGAACACTGAAGCTTTCTTT.

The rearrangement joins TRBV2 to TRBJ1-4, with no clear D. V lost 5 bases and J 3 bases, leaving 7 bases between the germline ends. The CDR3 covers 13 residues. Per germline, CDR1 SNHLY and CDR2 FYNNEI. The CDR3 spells CASSPLPNEKLFF. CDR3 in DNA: TGTGCCAGCAGTCCACTTCCTAATGAAAAACTGTTTTTT.

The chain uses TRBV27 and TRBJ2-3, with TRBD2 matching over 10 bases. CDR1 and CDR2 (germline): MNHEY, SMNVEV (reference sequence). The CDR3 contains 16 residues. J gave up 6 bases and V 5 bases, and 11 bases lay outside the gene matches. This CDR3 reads CASSPPAGGPSDTQYF. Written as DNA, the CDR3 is TGTGCCAGCAGTCCCCCAGCGGGGGGGCCCTCGGATACGCAGTATTTT.

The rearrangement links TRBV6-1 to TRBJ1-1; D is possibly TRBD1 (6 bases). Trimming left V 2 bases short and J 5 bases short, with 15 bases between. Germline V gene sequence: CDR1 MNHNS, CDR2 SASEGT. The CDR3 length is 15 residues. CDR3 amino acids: CASSERNRDGTEAFF. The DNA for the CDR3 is TGTGCCAGCAGTGAACGAAACAGGGACGGTACTGAAGCTTTCTTT.